The 21 T cell receptor beta chains below were found in one sample sequenced in a study of Ad26.COV2.S vaccination and SARS-CoV-2 variants. Using immunoSEQ multiplex PCR, the repertoire was profiled, and TCRdb retains in-frame clones only, with some absent. Counted here are about 350,000 clones, 85% occurring once; the ten biggest clones make up about 3.3%. The treatment was: 15 to 20 received Ad26.COV2.S at low or high dose, single or two shots; roughly five received placebo; per-sample allocation not given. The samples were gathered on day 63 after the first injection of vaccine or placebo. Sequenced here: peripheral blood, sampled in a trial of Ad26.COV2.S vaccine versus placebo. Receptor source: a person aged 18 to 65 who received the Ad26.COV2.S COVID-19 vaccine or a placebo.

This clone showed up just once. The chain combines TRBV4-3 with TRBJ2-5, with 7 positions matching TRBD1. The CDR3 totals 15 residues. Germline CDR1 reads LGHNA; CDR2 reads YSLEER. V shed 0 bases and J 1 base; nucleotides not matched to a gene: 2. This CDR3 reads CASSQDRDSQETQYF. The CDR3 nucleotides are TGCGCCAGCAGCCAAGACCGGGACAGCCAAGAGACCCAGTACTTC.

V and J are TRBV5-1 and TRBJ2-7; TRBD2 matches at 9 bases. This CDR3 region has 15 residues. CDR1 SGHRS and CDR2 YFSETQ come from the germline V gene. Losses at the gene ends were 3 bases for V and 5 bases for J; bases not matched to a gene: 9. CDR3 amino acids: CASSWGLAGPHEQYF. For the CDR3, the DNA is TGCGCCAGCAGCTGGGGACTAGCCGGGCCCCACGAGCAGTACTTC.

The chain is built from TRBV9 and TRBJ1-4, with TRBD1 matching 9 bases. After removal of 3 bases from V and 7 bases from J, the junction contained 7 bases not matched to a gene. The germline V gene has CDR1 SGDLS and CDR2 YYNGEE. The CDR3 is 15 residues long. The CDR3 is CASSARDREFEKLFF. DNA of the CDR3: TGTGCCAGCAGCGCTCGGGACAGGGAGTTTGAAAAACTGTTTTTT.

CDR3: CASSLLGGAGETQYF. For the CDR3, the DNA is TGCGCCAGCAGCCTCTTGGGGGGGGCAGGGGAGACCCAGTACTTC. This chain uses TRBV4-3 with TRBJ2-5, with TRBD2 as a possible D gene (7 bases). CDR3 length: 15 amino acids. V was cut by 4 bases and J by 5 bases, with 17 bases left in between. The germline V gene has CDR1 LGHNA and CDR2 YSLEER.

CDR3 sequence: CAISGGQGQETQYF. The CDR3 DNA reads TGTGCCATCAGTGGGGGACAGGGGCAAGAGACCCAGTACTTC. The chain couples TRBV10-3 to TRBJ2-5; 10 bases agree with TRBD1. Unmatched junction bases numbered 1, after V lost 4 bases and J lost 2 bases. Germline V gene data show CDR1 as ENHRY and CDR2 as SYGVKD. The CDR3 covers 14 residues.

The V call is TRBV24-1, the J call TRBJ2-7, with 7 bases fitting TRBD1. Germline-derived CDR1 and CDR2 are KGHDR and SFDVKD. CDR3 length: 11 residues. V shed 9 bases, J shed 3 bases, and the junction held 1 base outside the gene matches. The CDR3, as DNA: TGTGCCACCGGGGACAGCTACGAGCAGTACTTC. It translates to CATGDSYEQYF.

Regarding this clone: Other DNA sequences of this sample code for an identical CDR3. This chain connects TRBV27 to TRBJ2-7; the D gene is possibly TRBD2 (7 bases). Germline assignment: CDR1 MNHEY and CDR2 SMNVEV (reference sequence). V lost 2 bases and J lost 3, with 11 bases in between. CDR3 size: 14 residues. The CDR3 reads CASSLRGAGYEQYF. In DNA form, the CDR3 reads TGTGCCAGCAGTTTACGGGGGGCCGGCTACGAGCAGTACTTC.

The V call is TRBV27, the J call TRBJ1-4, with D possibly TRBD1 on 6 matching bases. The CDR3 runs to 14 residues. Trimming removed 0 bases at V and 4 bases at J, with 6 bases between. Germline CDR1 is MNHEY and CDR2 is SMNVEV (reference sequence). The CDR3 DNA reads as TGTGCCAGCAGTTTATCCAGGGGTAATGAAAAACTGTTTTTT. It yields the protein CASSLSRGNEKLFF. Based on the CDR3 plus reference TRBV27 and TRBJ1-4, the full variable domain is EAQVTQNPRYLITVTGKKLTVTCSQNMNHEYMSWYRQDPGLGLRQIYYSMNVEVTDKGDVPEGYKVSRKEKRNFPLILESPSPNQTSLYFCASSLSRGNEKLFFGSGTQLSVL.

V usage is TRBV19 and J usage is TRBJ2-3; tentative D call: TRBD2 (5 bases). Per the germline V gene, CDR1 is LNHDA and CDR2 is SQIVND (reference sequence). The CDR3 is made up of 17 amino acids. Trimming took 4 bases from V and 2 from J, leaving 19 bases between them. CDR3 region: CASSTRPGIRVTDTQYF. The CDR3 nucleotides read TGTGCCAGTAGTACCCGACCGGGGATTAGGGTCACAGATACGCAGTATTTT.

The V and J genes are TRBV3-1 (or the pseudogene TRBV3-2) and TRBJ2-7; TRBD1 agrees at 11 bases. This CDR3 contains 16 residues. Germline CDR1 reads LGHDT; CDR2 reads YNNKEL (reference sequence). V gave up 5 bases and J gave up 6 bases; unmatched junction bases: 12. The CDR3 nucleotides read TGTGCCAGCAGCGGCCGGTTCGGGACAGGGGGAATCGAGCAGTACTTC. This sequence encodes CASSGRFGTGGIEQYF.

The chain has TRBV11-2 and TRBJ1-3, with TRBD1 as a possible D gene (6 bases). The V gene's germline CDR1 is SGHAT and CDR2 FQNNGV. The ends were cut back, 5 bases at V and 0 bases at J, with 14 bases in the middle. The CDR3 covers 16 residues. In DNA form, the CDR3 reads TGTGCCAGCAGCAGGGGGGGACTCCTCTCTGGAAACACCATATATTTT. Protein: CASSRGGLLSGNTIYF.

The V call is TRBV4-1, the J call TRBJ1-2; D might be TRBD1 (5 bases). Trimming cost V 3 bases and J 4 bases, with 27 bases left between them. The CDR3 consists of 19 residues. Germline lookup yields CDR1 MGHRA and CDR2 YSYEKL. The CDR3: CASSHAFWDPLFSFYGYTF. Here the CDR3 DNA reads TGCGCCAGCAGCCATGCCTTTTGGGACCCTCTGTTTTCTTTCTATGGCTACACCTTC.

The DNA of the CDR3 is TGCGCCAGCAGCACAGGACAGGGGGGGAGTGAGACCCAGTACTTC. Translated: CASSTGQGGSETQYF. The rearrangement uses TRBV4-1 and TRBJ2-5; 10 nucleotides agree with TRBD1. Trimming cost V 5 bases and J 5 bases; bases outside gene matches: 8. Germline V gene sequence: CDR1 MGHRA, CDR2 YSYEKL. The CDR3 is 15 residues long.

The rearrangement uses TRBV7-8 and TRBJ1-5; D is perhaps TRBD1 (5 bases). Germline CDR1 and CDR2: SGHVS and FQNEAQ. This CDR3 contains 13 residues. Deletions cut 5 bases from V and 3 bases from J, with 8 bases between. The chain's CDR3 is CASSRGDNQPQHF. The DNA for the CDR3 is TGTGCCAGCAGCCGAGGGGACAATCAGCCCCAGCATTTT.

The gene calls are TRBV9 and TRBJ2-2; the match to TRBD2 covers 10 bases. The CDR3 is 17 amino acids. The V segment lost 3 bases and the J segment 5 bases; nucleotides outside the gene matches: 10. Germline CDR1 reads SGDLS; CDR2 reads YYNGEE. Here the CDR3 DNA reads TGTGCCAGCAGCGCCCCTGGGGGACTAGCGAGGACCGGGGAGCTGTTTTTT. Its protein is CASSAPGGLARTGELFF.

The CDR3 DNA reads as TGTGCCAGCTCACCCCGAGACAGATTGACCAAAAACATTCAGTACTTC. Translated: CASSPRDRLTKNIQYF. The chain joins TRBV18 to TRBJ2-4, with D possibly being TRBD1 (5 bases). V was shortened by 3 bases and J by 2 bases, with 14 bases between the two germline ends. CDR1 is KGHSH and CDR2 is LQKENI in the germline V gene. This CDR3 region has 16 residues. The full variable domain, with the rest looked up from reference TRBV18 and TRBJ2-4, is NAGVMQNPRHLVRRRGQEARLRCSPMKGHSHVYWYRQLPEEGLKFMVYLQKENIIDESGMPKERFSAEFPKEGPSILRIQQVVRGDSAAYFCASSPRDRLTKNIQYFGAGTRLSVL.

The chain uses TRBV2 and TRBJ2-1, with 10 bases aligning to TRBD1. The CDR3 consists of 15 residues. Trimming at V came to 8 bases and at J to 8 bases, leaving 12 bases not matched to a gene. Germline CDR1 SNHLY, CDR2 FYNNEI. The CDR3 sequence: CASAPGTGVIDEQFF. CDR3 bases: TGTGCCAGCGCGCCAGGGACAGGGGTTATCGATGAGCAGTTCTTC.

This chain links TRBV19 with TRBJ2-3; perhaps TRBD2 as D (6 bases). Germline V CDR1 and CDR2: LNHDA, SQIVND (reference sequence). CDR3 size: 13 residues. Between the trimmed V and J ends, which lost 6 bases and 6 bases, there was a span of 13 bases. CDR3 residues: CASSHGLADTQYF. In DNA form, the CDR3 reads TGTGCCAGTAGCCATGGGCTAGCGGATACGCAGTATTTT.

The J gene is TRBJ2-7, the V gene TRBV30, with a tentative D call TRBD1 (6 bases). Germline-derived CDR1 and CDR2 are GTSNPN and SVGIG (reference sequence). The CDR3 covers 14 residues. Trimming removed 3 bases at V and 2 bases at J, with 14 bases between. CDR3 nucleotides: TGTGCCTGGAGAAGTTTTAGGGGGACCTACGAGCAGTACTTC. Translating it yields CAWRSFRGTYEQYF. The whole variable domain, filled in from reference TRBV30 and TRBJ2-7, reads SQTIHQWPATLVQPVGSPLSLECTVEGTSNPNLYWYRQAAGRGLQLLFYSVGIGQISSEVPQNLSASRPQDRQFILSSKKLLLSDSGFYLCAWRSFRGTYEQYFGPGTRLTVT.

J is TRBJ1-2 and V is TRBV28; D is ambiguous. Germline loops: CDR1 MDHEN, CDR2 SYDVKM. V was shortened by 6 bases and J by 8 bases, with 16 bases between the two germline ends. This CDR3 is 13 amino acids long. This chain's CDR3 is CASRRDINGGYTF. Written as DNA, the CDR3 is TGTGCCAGCAGGCGCGACATAAACGGGGGCTACACCTTC.

J is TRBJ1-2 and V is TRBV12-3 or TRBV12-4; D is undetermined. The CDR3 is made up of 13 amino acids. Trimming removed 2 bases at V and 4 bases at J, with 8 bases between. As DNA, the CDR3 is TGTGCCAGCAGTTTATATCGGCTCTATGGCTACACCTTC. Translation gives CASSLYRLYGYTF.